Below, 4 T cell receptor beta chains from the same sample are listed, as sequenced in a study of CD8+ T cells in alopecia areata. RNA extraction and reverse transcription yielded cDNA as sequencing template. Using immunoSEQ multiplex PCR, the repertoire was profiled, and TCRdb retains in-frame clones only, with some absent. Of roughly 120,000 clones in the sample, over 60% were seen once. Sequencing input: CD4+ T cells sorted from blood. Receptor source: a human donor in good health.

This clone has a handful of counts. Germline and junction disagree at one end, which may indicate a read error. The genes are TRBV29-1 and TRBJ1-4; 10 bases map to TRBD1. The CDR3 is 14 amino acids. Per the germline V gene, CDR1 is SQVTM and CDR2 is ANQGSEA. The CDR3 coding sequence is TGCAGCGTGGAAGGGGACAGGGGAAACGAAAAACTGTTTTTT. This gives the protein CSVEGDRGNEKLFF.

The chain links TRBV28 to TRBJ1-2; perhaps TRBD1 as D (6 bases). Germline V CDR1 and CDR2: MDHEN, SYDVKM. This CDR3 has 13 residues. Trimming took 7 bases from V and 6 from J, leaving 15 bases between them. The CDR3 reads CASTSRAGDGYTF. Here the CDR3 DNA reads TGTGCCAGCACCTCTAGGGCAGGGGATGGCTACACCTTC.

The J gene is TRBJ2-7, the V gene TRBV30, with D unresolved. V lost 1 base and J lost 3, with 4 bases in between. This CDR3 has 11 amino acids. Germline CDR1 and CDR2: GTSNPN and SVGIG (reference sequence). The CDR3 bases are TGTGCCTGGAGTGGTTTCTACGAGCAGTACTTC. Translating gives CAWSGFYEQYF.

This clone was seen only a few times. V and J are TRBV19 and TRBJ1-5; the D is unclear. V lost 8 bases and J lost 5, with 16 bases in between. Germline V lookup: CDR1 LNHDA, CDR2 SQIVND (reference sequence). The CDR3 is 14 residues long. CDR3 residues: CASCEWAPYQPQHF. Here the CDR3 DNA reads TGTGCCAGTTGCGAGTGGGCGCCGTATCAGCCCCAGCATTTT.